This T cell receptor (beta chain) was obtained from a study of T cell repertoires in aging, cancer and after chemotherapy. Study as a whole: Six age groups, ranging from 30 or younger to 70 or older, included the donors. Over several months to years, re-sampled healthy donor repertoires clearly shared clones. Study outcomes and limitations: Untreated cancer patients had significantly lower blood TCR diversity than age-matched healthy donors. Healthy donors lost TCR diversity with age mainly through richness, cancer patients through richness and evenness.

Rearranged V-D-J TRB sequences were amplified with a mixed TRB-A/B primer pool. One entry per CDR3 protein results from TCRdb running MiXCR on the multiplex PCR reads. The sample lists 8,500 to 10,000 distinct CDR3 sequences; roughly half were seen once. As for this clonotype: The target antigen is unknown.

CDR1 is PRHDT and CDR2 is FYEKMQ in the germline V gene (reference sequence). CDR3 size: 16 residues. With V trimmed by 3 bases and J by 1 base, 2 bases remained unmatched. Peripheral blood genomic DNA, not sorted cells or RNA, was the template. This TCR came from a human donor in good health. The rearrangement uses TRBV13 and TRBJ2-5; 13 bases line up with TRBD2. The sample comprised blood. The CDR3 here is CASSFTSGGVQETQYF. CDR3 nucleotides: TGTGCCAGCAGCTTTACTAGCGGGGGGGTCCAAGAGACCCAGTACTTC.